A selection of T cell receptor beta chains follows, all from one sample in a study of CD4 T cells in relation to SARS-CoV-2 and coronaviruses. No antigen has been identified for these receptors. Data came from immunoSEQ multiplex PCR; TCRdb stores just in-frame clones and leaves some out. Of tens of thousands of clones listed, approximately 75% are singletons. The material sequenced was CD4+ T cells from PBMCs, cultured in vitro. The receptors come from a human donor in good health. Each CDR3 is given with its conserved first and last residue. A D gene is named only where the DNA matches it firmly. Not every row has a clone size; where given, it reads once, few, many or a size class.

J: TRBJ1-5
D: NA
V: TRBV4-3
size: NA
CDR3: CASSTWGTNQPQHF
DNA: TGCGCCAGCAGCACCTGGGGGACCAATCAGCCCCAGCATTTT

J: TRBJ1-3
D: NA
V: TRBV30
size: NA
CDR3: CAWSVPRGSGNTIYF
DNA: TGTGCCTGGAGTGTACCCAGGGGCTCTGGAAACACCATATATTTT

J: TRBJ2-7
D: NA
V: TRBV7-8
size: NA
CDR3: CASSLAGGGTYEQYF
DNA: TGTGCCAGCAGCTTAGCTGGAGGGGGAACATACGAGCAGTACTTC

J: TRBJ1-6
D: TRBD1
V: TRBV6-5
size: NA
CDR3: CASNIVTGGDSPLHF
DNA: TGTGCCAGCAATATTGTAACAGGGGGGGATTCACCCCTCCACTTT

J: TRBJ1-2
D: NA
V: TRBV14
size: NA
CDR3: CASSQGGRGFGYTF
DNA: TGTGCCAGCAGCCAAGGGGGCAGGGGATTCGGCTACACCTTC

J: TRBJ2-1
D: NA
V: TRBV6-1
size: NA
CDR3: CASSDETGRYNEQFF
DNA: TGTGCCAGCAGTGATGAGACAGGCCGATACAATGAGCAGTTCTTC

J: TRBJ2-1
D: NA
V: TRBV24-1
size: NA
CDR3: CATSDPGLANNEQFF
DNA: TGTGCCACCAGTGACCCGGGGCTAGCGAACAATGAGCAGTTCTTC

J: TRBJ1-2
D: TRBD1
V: TRBV5-6
size: NA
CDR3: CASSLERGLWAGYTF
DNA: TGTGCCAGCAGCTTGGAAAGGGGGCTGTGGGCTGGCTACACCTTC

J: TRBJ1-1
D: NA
V: TRBV5-5
size: NA
CDR3: CASSWSSGRGGTEAFF
DNA: TGTGCCAGCAGCTGGTCCTCCGGGAGGGGTGGCACTGAAGCTTTCTTT

J: TRBJ2-1
D: TRBD2
V: TRBV10-3
size: NA
CDR3: CAIRGLGSGGANEQFF
DNA: TGTGCCATCAGGGGTTTGGGTAGCGGGGGGGCTAATGAGCAGTTCTTC

J: TRBJ2-7
D: NA
V: TRBV6-5
size: NA
CDR3: CASTPNRATYEQYF
DNA: TGTGCCAGCACCCCTAATAGGGCCACCTACGAGCAGTACTTC

J: TRBJ1-6
D: NA
V: TRBV4-1
size: NA
CDR3: CASSQEQRAIDNSPLHF
DNA: TGCGCCAGCAGCCAAGAACAGAGGGCGATCGATAATTCACCCCTCCACTTT

J: TRBJ1-5
D: NA
V: TRBV27
size: NA
CDR3: CASSGAEPNQPQHF
DNA: TGTGCCAGCAGTGGTGCAGAACCCAATCAGCCCCAGCATTTT

J: TRBJ1-2
D: NA
V: TRBV2
size: NA
CDR3: CASSASRAFGYGYTF
DNA: TGTGCCAGCAGTGCCAGTAGGGCCTTTGGCTATGGCTACACCTTC

J: TRBJ1-1
D: TRBD1
V: TRBV19
size: NA
CDR3: CASSLPGTGRLTLNTEAFF
DNA: TGTGCCAGTAGCCTACCGGGGACAGGGCGCCTAACATTGAACACTGAAGCTTTCTTT

J: TRBJ1-6
D: TRBD1
V: TRBV19
size: NA
CDR3: CASSVKTGVEGSPLHF
DNA: TGTGCCAGTAGTGTCAAGACAGGGGTAGAGGGATCACCCCTCCACTTT

J: TRBJ2-1
D: TRBD2
V: TRBV3-1/TRBV3-2
size: NA
CDR3: CASSLTSGGAEQFF
DNA: TGTGCCAGCAGCCTGACTAGCGGGGGGGCTGAGCAGTTCTTC

J: TRBJ1-4
D: TRBD1
V: TRBV7-9
size: NA
CDR3: CASSWTGPNEKLFF
DNA: TGTGCCAGCAGCTGGACAGGGCCTAATGAAAAACTGTTTTTT

J: TRBJ1-2
D: TRBD1
V: TRBV7-9
size: NA
CDR3: CASRSTGGSYGYTF
DNA: TGTGCCAGCAGATCCACAGGGGGGAGCTATGGCTACACCTTC

J: TRBJ2-7
D: TRBD1
V: TRBV7-9
size: NA
CDR3: CASSSRDREHEQYF
DNA: TGTGCCAGCAGCTCCCGGGACAGGGAACACGAGCAGTACTTC

J: TRBJ2-2
D: NA
V: TRBV9
size: NA
CDR3: CASRVGAIGELFF
DNA: TGTGCCAGCAGGGTGGGGGCTATAGGGGAGCTGTTTTTT

J: TRBJ1-2
D: NA
V: TRBV11-2
size: NA
CDR3: CASSPGLSPGGYTF
DNA: TGTGCCAGCAGCCCCGGCCTTTCTCCCGGTGGCTACACCTTC

J: TRBJ1-1
D: NA
V: TRBV2
size: few
CDR3: CASKDSGSNTEAFF
DNA: TGTGCCAGCAAAGATTCAGGGTCAAACACTGAAGCTTTCTTT

J: TRBJ2-1
D: TRBD2
V: TRBV27
size: NA
CDR3: CASNELAGGSPYNEQFF
DNA: TGTGCCAGCAATGAACTAGCGGGGGGATCTCCCTACAATGAGCAGTTCTTC

J: TRBJ2-1
D: TRBD1
V: TRBV5-1
size: NA
CDR3: CASSLAASGTGYNEQFF
DNA: TGCGCCAGCAGCTTGGCCGCATCAGGGACAGGGTACAATGAGCAGTTCTTC

J: TRBJ2-1
D: NA
V: TRBV29-1
size: NA
CDR3: CSVEGQFF
DNA: TGCAGCGTCGAAGGGCAGTTCTTC

J: TRBJ1-2
D: TRBD1
V: TRBV19
size: once
CDR3: CASSIGTGGSYGYTF
DNA: TGTGCCAGTAGTATTGGGACAGGGGGCAGCTATGGCTACACCTTC

J: TRBJ2-5
D: TRBD2
V: TRBV5-1
size: NA
CDR3: CASSTGTSGGLETQYF
DNA: TGCGCCAGCAGCACCGGGACTAGCGGGGGGTTGGAGACCCAGTACTTC

J: TRBJ2-1
D: NA
V: TRBV7-2
size: NA
CDR3: CASSLALGSHNEQFF
DNA: TGTGCCAGCAGCTTAGCGCTGGGATCACACAATGAGCAGTTCTTC

J: TRBJ2-7
D: NA
V: TRBV6-5
size: NA
CDR3: CASSPLGGDYEQYF
DNA: TGTGCCAGCAGCCCCTTAGGAGGGGACTACGAGCAGTACTTC

J: TRBJ1-4
D: NA
V: TRBV7-2
size: NA
CDR3: CASSPAGGVEKLFF
DNA: TGTGCCAGCAGCCCAGCGGGGGGGGTTGAAAAACTGTTTTTT

J: TRBJ1-4
D: NA
V: TRBV3-1/TRBV3-2
size: NA
CDR3: CASSQESRTNEKLFF
DNA: TGTGCCAGCAGCCAGGAGTCCCGAACTAATGAAAAACTGTTTTTT

J: TRBJ1-1
D: NA
V: TRBV6-6
size: NA
CDR3: CASSYYPGNTEAFF
DNA: TGTGCCAGCAGTTACTATCCAGGGAACACTGAAGCTTTCTTT

J: TRBJ1-5
D: NA
V: TRBV2
size: NA
CDR3: CASRAGAGGQPQHF
DNA: TGTGCCAGCAGAGCAGGTGCCGGTGGTCAGCCCCAGCATTTT

J: TRBJ1-2
D: NA
V: TRBV7-8
size: few
CDR3: CASSSQGGLDGYTF
DNA: TGTGCCAGCAGCTCCCAGGGAGGGTTGGATGGCTACACCTTC

J: TRBJ2-1
D: TRBD2
V: TRBV19
size: NA
CDR3: CASSIESGSNEQFF
DNA: TGTGCCAGTAGTATAGAGAGCGGGAGTAATGAGCAGTTCTTC

J: TRBJ2-1
D: NA
V: TRBV6-2/TRBV6-3
size: few
CDR3: CASSKSSYNEQFF
DNA: TGTGCCAGCAGTAAATCCAGCTACAATGAGCAGTTCTTC